A selection of T cell receptor beta chains follows, all from one sample in a study of molecular identifiers for immune sequencing clone quantification. In TCRdb, the PCR reads were re-called with MiXCR into one record per CDR3 protein. Among hundreds of thousands of distinct CDR3 sequences, less than 30% were seen once, and the ten largest hold 0.78%. The source material was naive CD8+ T cells from blood, with Jurkat cell RNA spiked in. Receptors were obtained from a human donor in good health. Some libraries in this study had Jurkat cell RNA spiked in. Each CDR3 is given with its conserved first and last residue. D genes are given only for firm matches. The size field is filled for only some rows; it gives once, few, many or a size class.

cdr3_nt: TGTGCCAGCGCCCCCAAGGGTACACCGAACACCGGGGAGCTGTTTTTT; cdr3_aa: CASAPKGTPNTGELFF; j_call: TRBJ2-2; d_call: .; v_call: TRBV19; clone_size: .
cdr3_nt: TGTGCCACCAGCAGAGTTGGCAAAGAGACCCAGTACTTC; cdr3_aa: CATSRVGKETQYF; j_call: TRBJ2-5; d_call: .; v_call: TRBV15; clone_size: few
cdr3_nt: TGTGCCAGCAGTGGAGGGACAGAGCAGGGGGCCTATGGCTACACCTTC; cdr3_aa: CASSGGTEQGAYGYTF; j_call: TRBJ1-2; d_call: TRBD1; v_call: TRBV25-1; clone_size: few
cdr3_nt: TGTGCCAGCAGTTACGGGCGGGGCCTCACAGATACGCAGTATTTT; cdr3_aa: CASSYGRGLTDTQYF; j_call: TRBJ2-3; d_call: .; v_call: TRBV6-2/TRBV6-3; clone_size: .
cdr3_nt: TGCAGCGTTGAAGTCCCGGGGGTGGGGTACTACGAGCAGTACTTC; cdr3_aa: CSVEVPGVGYYEQYF; j_call: TRBJ2-7; d_call: .; v_call: TRBV29-1; clone_size: many
cdr3_nt: TGTGCCAGCAGCTTAGGACTAGCGGGGTACACCGGGGAGCTGTTTTTT; cdr3_aa: CASSLGLAGYTGELFF; j_call: TRBJ2-2; d_call: TRBD2; v_call: TRBV7-3; clone_size: few
cdr3_nt: TGTGCCACCAGTGACCCTTACGGGACAGACCCCTACGAGCAGTACTTC; cdr3_aa: CATSDPYGTDPYEQYF; j_call: TRBJ2-7; d_call: TRBD1; v_call: TRBV24-1; clone_size: .
cdr3_nt: TGTGCCAGCAGCCAAAGTCTTGTCAGGGTCGTCACTGAAGCTTTCTTT; cdr3_aa: CASSQSLVRVVTEAFF; j_call: TRBJ1-1; d_call: .; v_call: TRBV3-1; clone_size: few
cdr3_nt: TGTGCCAGCAGTTACGGGGGCAGAGGAGCTTTCTTT; cdr3_aa: CASSYGGRGAFF; j_call: TRBJ1-1; d_call: .; v_call: TRBV6-2/TRBV6-3; clone_size: few
cdr3_nt: TGTGCCAGCAGAGCCGCTGGGGGTAGGACTGAAGCTTTCTTT; cdr3_aa: CASRAAGGRTEAFF; j_call: TRBJ1-1; d_call: .; v_call: TRBV27; clone_size: .
cdr3_nt: TGTGCCAGCAGTGAAGGGCTGATGAACACTGAAGCTTTCTTT; cdr3_aa: CASSEGLMNTEAFF; j_call: TRBJ1-1; d_call: .; v_call: TRBV2; clone_size: few
cdr3_nt: TGTGCCAGCAGCAAAGAGTTGACGTCCTACAATGAGCAGTTCTTC; cdr3_aa: CASSKELTSYNEQFF; j_call: TRBJ2-1; d_call: .; v_call: TRBV7-2; clone_size: many
cdr3_nt: TGTGCCACCAGTGATTCCCGCGGCACTGAAGCTTTCTTT; cdr3_aa: CATSDSRGTEAFF; j_call: TRBJ1-1; d_call: .; v_call: TRBV24-1; clone_size: .
cdr3_nt: TGCAGGGGTGTGGGGTCGGGGTATAATTCACCCCTCCACTTT; cdr3_aa: CRGVGSGYNSPLHF; j_call: TRBJ1-6; d_call: .; v_call: TRBV20-1; clone_size: few
cdr3_nt: TGTGCCAGCAGCTCCTCCTATGGGGGGGCGAGGAGCACTGAAGCTTTCTTT; cdr3_aa: CASSSSYGGARSTEAFF; j_call: TRBJ1-1; d_call: .; v_call: TRBV11-3; clone_size: .
cdr3_nt: TGTGCCAGCAGGGACACTAGCGGGGGGTACCAAGAGCCCCAGTACTTC; cdr3_aa: CASRDTSGGYQEPQYF; j_call: TRBJ2-5; d_call: TRBD2; v_call: TRBV7-6; clone_size: .
cdr3_nt: TGTGCCAGCGTCAGGGGCACTGAAGCTTTCTTT; cdr3_aa: CASVRGTEAFF; j_call: TRBJ1-1; d_call: .; v_call: TRBV13; clone_size: many
cdr3_nt: TGTGCCAGCAGTGAAGGAGATACGCAGTATTTT; cdr3_aa: CASSEGDTQYF; j_call: TRBJ2-3; d_call: .; v_call: TRBV6-1; clone_size: many
cdr3_nt: TGCAGCGTTGAAGATCTAACAGCCTATGGCTGCACCTTC; cdr3_aa: CSVEDLTAYGCTF; j_call: TRBJ1-2; d_call: .; v_call: TRBV29-1; clone_size: .
cdr3_nt: TGTGCCAGTAGTCGAGGCGGAAGAAGCTCCTACAATGAGCAGTTCTTC; cdr3_aa: CASSRGGRSSYNEQFF; j_call: TRBJ2-1; d_call: .; v_call: TRBV19; clone_size: .